This T cell receptor beta chain was sequenced during a study of metastatic and nonmetastatic thyroid tumors. Overall study context: Malignant thyroid and benign thyroid patients provided blood and tumor or nodule tissue whose repertoires were compared. Notes on the study in general: TCR beta diversity was reportedly significantly higher in malignant thyroid tumors than benign nodules, in blood and tumor.

In germline, CDR1 is SGHNT, CDR2 YYREEE (reference sequence). The CDR3 covers 13 residues. Deletions cut 3 bases from V and 5 bases from J, with 11 bases between. With MiXCR, TCRdb called clones anew from the PCR reads. The sample has 35,000 to 40,000 clones; more than 20% are singletons. The table lists this clone with many counts. What it binds is unknown. Treatment of any kind had been given to no patient before thyroid surgery. The chain recombines TRBV5-4 with TRBJ1-1; D call uncertain. The sequencing sample was made of blood. The clonotype was recovered from a female donor with papillary thyroid cancer or a benign thyroid nodule (not recorded which). Some clones in this sample may be carry-over from other donors' samples. As DNA, the CDR3 is TGTGCCAGCAGCTCAGGAAGGGAAACTGAAGCTTTCTTT. Residues: CASSSGRETEAFF. Drawing the rest from reference TRBV5-4 and TRBJ1-1, the complete variable domain is ETGVTQSPTHLIKTRGQQVTLRCSSQSGHNTVSWYQQALGQGPQFIFQYYREEENGRGNFPPRFSGLQFPNYSSELNVNALELDDSALYLCASSSGRETEAFFGQGTRLTVV.